The clone carrying this T cell receptor (beta chain) was seen more than once but under ten times. Its antigen remains unidentified. The V gene end was trimmed by 0 bases and the J gene end by 9 bases; junction bases not matched to a gene: 9. CDR3 length equals 16 residues. Looked up from germline, CDR1 is SGHRS and CDR2 is YFSETQ. Antigen-specific CD4+ T cells were expanded (with viral peptide pools) by the ViraFEST assay ahead of sequencing. Subsequent to a culture period of nine to ten days, CD4+ T cells were isolated. From March to December 2020, the person had a SARS-CoV-2 infection that was confirmed by PCR. As their vaccination, participants received two doses of either BNT162b2 or mRNA-1273. Fresh IL-2-containing medium replaced half the medium on days 3 and 7. This sample is part of a study of vaccination effects on CD4 cells after COVID-19. Overall study context: It was a median of 72 days after the second dose that post-vaccine samples were obtained. The study's findings and limits: Both infection-induced and vaccine-induced clones contracted markedly at late post-vaccination timepoints. The study enrolled few convalescent patients and sampled no early post-infection timepoints.

Profiling relied on immunoSEQ multiplex PCR, and the TCRdb table lists in-frame clones only, not all of them. Of about 15,000 clones listed, over 60% are singletons. The receptor was isolated from a human donor who had a prior SARS-CoV-2 infection. This chain joins TRBV5-1 and TRBJ2-1; TRBD1 matches at 10 bases. Sequencing used CD4+ T cells from PBMCs cultured with SARS-CoV-2 spike peptides, obtained after COVID-19 vaccination. For the CDR3, the DNA is TGCGCCAGCAGCTTGGCCCCGGGACAGGGGATCGGTGAGCAGTTCTTC. This sequence encodes CASSLAPGQGIGEQFF. Combining the CDR3 with reference TRBV5-1 and TRBJ2-1 gives the whole variable domain KAGVTQTPRYLIKTRGQQVTLSCSPISGHRSVSWYQQTPGQGLQFLFEYFSETQRNKGNFPGRFSGRQFSNSRSEMNVSTLELGDSALYLCASSLAPGQGIGEQFFGPGTRLTVL.